The 20 T cell receptor beta chains given below trace back to one sample, sequenced in a study of OX40 agonist ivuxolimab in advanced cancers. Generated by immunoSEQ multiplex PCR, the TCRdb table keeps only in-frame clones and is missing some. The data hold tens of thousands of clones, with approximately 93% observed a single time. The specimen comprised CD4+ or CD8+ T cells sorted from blood, sampled in a trial of the OX40 agonist ivuxolimab. All receptors come from an adult with an advanced solid tumor such as melanoma, head and neck, liver or kidney cancer.

The V and J genes are TRBV19 and TRBJ1-1; D is unresolved. The CDR3 is 12 residues long. CDR1 is LNHDA and CDR2 is SQIVND in the germline V gene (reference sequence). Trimming pared 6 bases from V and 3 bases from J, leaving 8 bases between. The CDR3 spells CASSYADTEAFF. Written as DNA, the CDR3 is TGTGCCAGTAGCTACGCCGACACTGAAGCTTTCTTT.

The chain uses TRBV9 and TRBJ2-3, with 10 bases fitting TRBD2. This CDR3 has 15 amino acids. Losses at the gene ends were 5 bases for V and 3 bases for J; bases not matched to a gene: 6. Germline V gene data show CDR1 as SGDLS and CDR2 as YYNGEE. The CDR3 sequence is CASSGLAVGTDTQYF. The CDR3 region has the DNA TGTGCCAGCAGTGGACTAGCGGTAGGGACAGATACGCAGTATTTT.

V and J are TRBV6-5 and TRBJ1-1, with unresolved D. This CDR3 region has 11 residues. In germline, CDR1 is MNHEY, CDR2 SVGAGI. V lost 6 bases, J lost 5 bases, and 7 bases lay in between. CDR3 DNA: TGTGCCAGCAGCACCCAGACTGAAGCTTTCTTT. Protein sequence: CASSTQTEAFF.

On this clone: At one end, the junction sequence differs from germline, possibly due to a read error. This rearrangement joins TRBV25-1 to TRBJ1-1; D possibly corresponds to TRBD1 (5 bases). Germline assignment: CDR1 MGHDK and CDR2 SYGVNS. The CDR3 consists of 14 residues. DNA of the CDR3: TGTGCCAGCAGTGAATCCGGGACCGGGGGATCCCTGGGATTT. As protein: CASSESGTGGSLGF.

The chain recombines TRBV15 with TRBJ2-3; D call uncertain. V lost 1 base to trimming and J lost 4 bases, with 9 bases between them. Germline CDR1 and CDR2: LNHNV and YYDKDF (reference sequence). The CDR3 extends over 14 amino acids. DNA of the CDR3: TGTGCCACCAGCAGAGGCAGAAGCGCAGATACGCAGTATTTT. Translating it yields CATSRGRSADTQYF. Variable domain in full (rest from reference TRBV15 and TRBJ2-3): DAMVIQNPRYQVTQFGKPVTLSCSQTLNHNVMYWYQQKSSQAPKLLFHYYDKDFNNEADTPDNFQSRRPNTSFCFLDIRSPGLGDTAMYLCATSRGRSADTQYFGPGTRLTVL.

The V and J genes are TRBV5-1 and TRBJ2-1, with 7 bases that match TRBD2. V shed 8 bases and J 4 bases; nucleotides not matched to a gene: 6. From germline, CDR1 is SGHRS and CDR2 YFSETQ. There are 13 residues in the CDR3. In DNA, the CDR3 is TGCGCCAGTGCCGGGGGGATATACAATGAGCAGTTCTTC. Residues: CASAGGIYNEQFF. The entire variable domain, with the rest obtained from reference TRBV5-1 and TRBJ2-1, is as follows: KAGVTQTPRYLIKTRGQQVTLSCSPISGHRSVSWYQQTPGQGLQFLFEYFSETQRNKGNFPGRFSGRQFSNSRSEMNVSTLELGDSALYLCASAGGIYNEQFFGPGTRLTVL.

The table lists this clone with a few counts. The V gene is TRBV7-3, the J gene TRBJ1-5; 7 bases map to TRBD1. Germline CDR1 is SGHTA and CDR2 is FQGTGA. V lost 2 bases, J lost 7 bases, and 5 bases stayed unmatched. This CDR3 has 14 amino acids. In DNA form, the CDR3 reads TGTGCCAGCAGCTTAGTAGGGGGCGGACAGCCCCAGCATTTT. Residues: CASSLVGGGQPQHF.

The chain combines TRBV18 with TRBJ1-1; possible D gene TRBD1, 5 bases. Between the trimmed V and J ends, which lost 4 bases and 1 base, there was a span of 7 bases. The CDR3 sequence is 13 residues long. Germline CDR1 and CDR2: KGHSH and LQKENI. The CDR3 coding sequence is TGTGCCAGCTCACTGCAGGGGAACACTGAAGCTTTCTTT. This codes for CASSLQGNTEAFF.

The rearrangement uses TRBV18 and TRBJ2-3; the match to TRBD1 covers 8 bases. Germline V gene lookup returns CDR1 KGHSH and CDR2 LQKENI. V lost 4 bases to trimming and J lost 1 base; unmatched junction nucleotides: 7. The CDR3 sequence is 16 residues long. In DNA form, the CDR3 reads TGTGCCAGCTCACTTGGACAGGGAAGTCGCACAGATACGCAGTATTTT. This translates into CASSLGQGSRTDTQYF.

This clone was seen only once. This sequence joins TRBV11-2 and TRBJ1-1; no reliable D call. The CDR3 spans 13 residues. With 1 base removed from V and 5 bases from J, the gap between germline ends came to 8 bases. In germline, CDR1 is SGHAT, CDR2 FQNNGV. CDR3 amino acids: CASSLAPRTEAFF. The DNA for the CDR3 is TGTGCCAGCAGCTTAGCCCCGAGGACTGAAGCTTTCTTT.

V gene TRBV27 combines with J gene TRBJ2-5; D is uncertain. CDR1 and CDR2 (germline): MNHEY, SMNVEV (reference sequence). The ends were cut back, 6 bases at V and 0 bases at J, with 8 bases in the middle. The CDR3 contains 13 residues. CDR3 sequence (DNA): TGTGCCAGCAGAACAGTGTACCAAGAGACCCAGTACTTC. It codes for CASRTVYQETQYF.

This clone was observed a handful of times. V usage is TRBV6-1 and J usage is TRBJ1-2; possible D gene TRBD1, 6 bases. CDR1 is MNHNS and CDR2 is SASEGT in the germline V gene. With 6 bases removed from V and 3 bases from J, the gap between germline ends came to 11 bases. This CDR3 has 13 residues. Here the CDR3 DNA reads TGTGCCAGCAGGACGGACAGAGACTATGGCTACACCTTC. It is translated as CASRTDRDYGYTF.

The chain carries TRBV5-1 and TRBJ1-4; no clear D. Trimming shortened V by 0 bases and J by 5 bases, and 8 bases separated the two germline ends. This CDR3 is 14 amino acids long. Germline values: CDR1 SGHRS, CDR2 YFSETQ. The CDR3 region is CASSLGQINEKLFF. The DNA of the CDR3 is TGCGCCAGCAGCTTGGGCCAGATAAATGAAAAACTGTTTTTT.

This chain connects TRBV6-5 to TRBJ1-5, with D unclear. Germline assignment: CDR1 MNHEY and CDR2 SVGAGI. Trimming stripped 6 bases from V and 0 bases from J, with 12 bases between. This CDR3 spans 15 amino acids. CDR3 loop: CASRAGMYSNQPQHF. DNA of the CDR3: TGTGCCAGCAGAGCAGGAATGTATAGCAATCAGCCCCAGCATTTT.

This rearrangement joins TRBV9 to TRBJ2-6, with unresolved D. The ends were cut back, 2 bases at V and 4 bases at J, with 10 bases in the middle. The CDR3 is 15 amino acids. From germline, CDR1 is SGDLS and CDR2 YYNGEE. DNA of the CDR3: TGTGCCAGCAGCGTGGGGTGGGGAGGGGCCAACGTCCTGACTTTC. As protein: CASSVGWGGANVLTF.

The rearrangement uses TRBV6-5 and TRBJ1-5; D unclear. The V gene lost 5 bases and the J gene lost 5 bases, with 16 bases spanning the gap. Germline CDR1 is MNHEY and CDR2 is SVGAGI. The CDR3 covers 15 residues. CDR3 in DNA: TGTGCCAGCAGTCGTGGACGGTTTCCCGATCAGCCCCAGCATTTT. Encoded protein: CASSRGRFPDQPQHF.

The CDR3 bases are TGCAGCGTTGATAGGCTAGCCAAAAACATTCAGTACTTC. This gives the protein CSVDRLAKNIQYF. The V and J genes are TRBV29-1 and TRBJ2-4; D is undetermined. The CDR3 covers 13 residues. Germline V gene sequence: CDR1 SQVTM, CDR2 ANQGSEA. Between the trimmed V and J ends, which lost 3 bases and 0 bases, there was a span of 6 bases. The variable domain in full, with the rest retrieved from reference TRBV29-1 and TRBJ2-4, is SAVISQKPSRDICQRGTSLTIQCQVDSQVTMMFWYRQQPGQSLTLIATANQGSEATYESGFVIDKFPISRPNLTFSTLTVSNMSPEDSSIYLCSVDRLAKNIQYFGAGTRLSVL.

This clone was counted once. V is TRBV6-6 and J is TRBJ1-2; no firm D call. V was pared by 0 bases and J by 4 bases, with 9 bases between. Germline V gene data show CDR1 as MNHNY and CDR2 as SVGAGI (reference sequence). The CDR3 totals 14 residues. The CDR3 loop reads CASSYSTELYGYTF. CDR3 sequence (DNA): TGTGCCAGCAGTTACTCGACGGAGCTCTATGGCTACACCTTC.

V and J are TRBV6-1 and TRBJ1-1; D not certain. The CDR3 is 14 amino acids. Germline V gene sequence: CDR1 MNHNS, CDR2 SASEGT. V was trimmed by 5 bases and J by 5 bases, leaving 15 bases between them. The CDR3 reads CASSSRRGLTEAFF. CDR3 nucleotides: TGTGCCAGCAGTTCCCGGCGAGGGCTGACTGAAGCTTTCTTT.

This clone was observed a single time. This chain joins TRBV27 and TRBJ2-5; no firm D call. The CDR3 is 14 residues long. V was pared by 5 bases and J by 1 base, with 11 bases between. CDR1 is MNHEY, CDR2 SMNVEV, per germline (reference sequence). The CDR3 DNA reads TGTGCCAGCAGTCTCCATTCACTCCAAGAGACCCAGTACTTC. Translating gives CASSLHSLQETQYF.